The entry that follows covers one T cell receptor (beta chain) sequence. The record originates from a study of blood T cell repertoires in COVID-19. As for the study in general: Acute and convalescent COVID-19 samples came from the United States, Italy and Spain. The cDNA or gDNA used as material had been derived from T cells, B-cell-depleted T cells, or PBMCs.

Per the original data handling: Nucleated cell number was recorded as an estimate derived from reference gene primer amplification. The protocol was immunoSEQ multiplex PCR, while the TCRdb copy is restricted to in-frame clones and leaves out a portion. From that table come the V and J calls and clone size; the DNA was used to work out D and trimming. The table records fewer than 110,000 clones, 60% to 85% of them present only once. The ends lost 4 bases at V and 3 bases at J; junction bases unmatched: 12. The CDR3 covers 17 residues. The germline gives CDR1 SGHTS, CDR2 YDEGEE. The chain employs TRBV5-8 and TRBJ2-5, with 10 bases that match TRBD2. Sequenced: peripheral blood. The clonotype originates from a man between 65 and 85 years old with acute or convalescent COVID-19. The CDR3 bases are TGTGCCAGCAGCCCCGGAGGGCTAGCGGGGGCTAAAGAGACCCAGTACTTC. Its translation: CASSPGGLAGAKETQYF. Supplemented by reference TRBV5-8 and TRBJ2-5, the full variable domain reads EAGVTQSPTHLIKTRGQQATLRCSPISGHTSVYWYQQALGLGLQFLLWYDEGEERNRGNFPPRFSGRQFPNYSSELNVNALELEDSALYLCASSPGGLAGAKETQYFGPGTRLLVL.